A single sample is the source of the 20 T cell receptor beta chains below, sequenced in a study of Ad26.COV2.S vaccination and SARS-CoV-2 variants. Profiling relied on immunoSEQ multiplex PCR, and the TCRdb table lists in-frame clones only, not all of them. The profile shows about 350,000 clones, around 88% of them singletons. The treatment here: roughly 19 received Ad26.COV2.S at low or high dose, single or two shots; roughly five received placebo; per-sample allocation not given. Material that was analyzed had been drawn on day 63 after the first vaccine or placebo injection. The sample in question was peripheral blood, obtained in a trial of Ad26.COV2.S vaccine versus placebo. These receptor sequences come from a person between 18 and 65 years old who received the Ad26.COV2.S COVID-19 vaccine or a placebo.

This clone was observed once. The rearrangement uses TRBV2 and TRBJ1-1; the D is unclear. CDR1 and CDR2 (germline): SNHLY, FYNNEI. CDR3 length: 13 residues. V was trimmed by 4 bases and J by 3 bases, leaving 9 bases between them. The CDR3 nucleotides are TGTGCCAGCAGTGGAGAGACGGACACTGAAGCTTTCTTT. This codes for CASSGETDTEAFF.

This clone was recorded a few times. This chain uses TRBV18 with TRBJ2-2, with D possibly being TRBD2 (5 bases). CDR3 length equals 15 residues. V shed 6 bases and J shed 0 bases, with 11 bases lying between them. Germline CDR1 and CDR2: KGHSH and LQKENI. The CDR3 region is CASSLAGSNTGELFF. CDR3 sequence (DNA): TGTGCCAGCTCGCTAGCCGGATCGAACACCGGGGAGCTGTTTTTT.

The J gene is TRBJ2-1, the V gene TRBV19; D uncertain. Germline V gene lookup returns CDR1 LNHDA and CDR2 SQIVND (reference sequence). CDR3 length: 14 amino acids. Trimming took 3 bases from V and 0 from J, leaving 6 bases between them. The CDR3 is CASSIVSSYNEQFF. In DNA, the CDR3 is TGTGCCAGTAGTATCGTGAGCTCCTACAATGAGCAGTTCTTC.

For this clone: Other DNA sequences in this specimen translate into the identical CDR3. The J gene is TRBJ2-7, the V gene TRBV5-1; D perhaps matches TRBD1 (6 bases). V dropped 3 bases and J dropped 4 bases, with 8 bases sitting between them. The length of the CDR3 is 12 residues. Germline assignment: CDR1 SGHRS and CDR2 YFSETQ. The CDR3 bases are TGCGCCAGCAGCTCAGGGGAATACGAGCAGTACTTC. It is translated as CASSSGEYEQYF.

This chain connects TRBV29-1 to TRBJ2-1; 11 bases fit TRBD2. There are 15 residues in the CDR3. Germline lookup yields CDR1 SQVTM and CDR2 ANQGSEA. Trimming cost V 4 bases and J 2 bases; bases outside gene matches: 4. CDR3: CSVGLTSGAYNEQFF. The CDR3 DNA reads TGCAGCGTTGGCCTGACTAGCGGGGCCTACAATGAGCAGTTCTTC.

The CDR3 DNA reads as TGTGCCAGCAGCTGGACTAGCGGGGGCAACCTAGCCAAAAACATTCAGTACTTC. It translates to CASSWTSGGNLAKNIQYF. The chain combines TRBV7-2 with TRBJ2-4; 13 nucleotides align to TRBD2. The CDR3 contains 18 residues. From germline, CDR1 is SGHTA and CDR2 FQGNSA. Trimming cost V 4 bases and J 0 bases; bases outside gene matches: 6.

V is TRBV28 and J is TRBJ2-1, with TRBD2 matching 7 bases. Germline CDR1 reads MDHEN; CDR2 reads SYDVKM. Trimming cost V 5 bases and J 10 bases; bases outside gene matches: 26. The CDR3 length is 19 residues. Written as DNA, the CDR3 is TGTGCCAGCAGTCCTGGGGTAGCGCGGGAGTATCCCAGGTTTCAGGAGCAGTTCTTC. Translating gives CASSPGVAREYPRFQEQFF.

The chain has TRBV5-1 and TRBJ2-7; 13 positions match TRBD2. J gave up 3 bases and V 7 bases, and 7 bases lay outside the gene matches. Germline V gene data show CDR1 as SGHRS and CDR2 as YFSETQ. The CDR3 totals 15 residues. CDR3 protein: CASSDRTSGSYEQYF. In nucleotides, the CDR3 is TGCGCCAGCTCGGATCGGACTAGCGGGAGCTACGAGCAGTACTTC. Supplemented by reference TRBV5-1 and TRBJ2-7, the full variable domain reads KAGVTQTPRYLIKTRGQQVTLSCSPISGHRSVSWYQQTPGQGLQFLFEYFSETQRNKGNFPGRFSGRQFSNSRSEMNVSTLELGDSALYLCASSDRTSGSYEQYFGPGTRLTVT.

The chain couples TRBV18 to TRBJ1-1; TRBD1 aligns across 10 bases. V trimming: 8 bases; J trimming: 1 base; junction bases outside the gene matches: 4. The germline CDR1 and CDR2 sequences are KGHSH and LQKENI. The CDR3 spans 14 residues. CDR3 sequence: CASTRDRGNTEAFF. Here the CDR3 DNA reads TGTGCCAGCACAAGGGACAGGGGGAACACTGAAGCTTTCTTT.

The rearrangement joins TRBV2 to TRBJ1-6; D is undetermined. The CDR3 covers 15 residues. CDR1 is SNHLY and CDR2 is FYNNEI in the germline V gene. Trimming took 3 bases from V and 5 from J, leaving 11 bases between them. In DNA form, the CDR3 reads TGTGCCAGCAGTGAGGTGACGGGGAATAATTCACCCCTCCACTTT. Amino acid sequence: CASSEVTGNNSPLHF.

The chain uses TRBV20-1 and TRBJ2-7, with D unclear. Trimming removed 3 bases at V and 4 bases at J, with 7 bases between. This CDR3 region has 11 residues. Looked up from germline, CDR1 is DFQATT and CDR2 is SNEGSKA (reference sequence). Here the CDR3 DNA reads TGCAGTGCTAGTGAAGGGTACGAGCAGTACTTC. This gives the protein CSASEGYEQYF.

In DNA, the CDR3 is TGTGCCAGCTCACCATCAGGGGAGGGGGAGACCCAGTACTTC. The encoded protein is CASSPSGEGETQYF. The chain recombines TRBV18 with TRBJ2-5; a weak D match, TRBD2 (7 bases). Looked up from germline, CDR1 is KGHSH and CDR2 is LQKENI. The V end lost 2 bases, the J end lost 5 bases, and 12 bases lay between the germline ends. The CDR3 loop spans 14 amino acids.

The gene calls are TRBV7-9 and TRBJ1-2, with a weak D call TRBD1 (6 bases). V dropped 4 bases and J dropped 8 bases, with 11 bases sitting between them. This CDR3 has 12 amino acids. CDR1 is SEHNR, CDR2 FQNEAQ, per germline (reference sequence). In DNA form, the CDR3 reads TGTGCCAGCAGCTCATACAGGGACGGCTACACCTTC. As protein: CASSSYRDGYTF.

V usage is TRBV29-1 and J usage is TRBJ2-5; D uncertain. This CDR3 contains 15 residues. In germline, CDR1 is SQVTM, CDR2 ANQGSEA. The ends were cut back, 2 bases at V and 2 bases at J, with 15 bases in the middle. The CDR3: CSVESGSTLQETQYF. The DNA for the CDR3 is TGCAGCGTTGAATCAGGCTCGACCTTACAAGAGACCCAGTACTTC.

This clone was recorded a few times. The V and J genes are TRBV10-1 and TRBJ2-7; D perhaps matches TRBD1 (5 bases). Per germline, CDR1 WNHNN and CDR2 SYGVQD (reference sequence). V dropped 0 bases and J dropped 0 bases, with 6 bases sitting between them. CDR3 length: 14 amino acids. The CDR3 spells CASSESQGSYEQYF. The CDR3 DNA is TGCGCCAGCAGTGAGTCTCAGGGCTCCTACGAGCAGTACTTC.

The chain recombines TRBV7-9 with TRBJ1-1, with 12 bases aligning to TRBD1. V gave up 6 bases and J gave up 1 base; unmatched junction bases: 15. This CDR3 has 19 residues. In germline, CDR1 is SEHNR, CDR2 FQNEAQ (reference sequence). As DNA, the CDR3 is TGTGCCAGCAGAAACCGGGACAGGGGGCGAAGAAGGGAGAACACTGAAGCTTTCTTT. It yields the protein CASRNRDRGRRRENTEAFF. Combining the CDR3 with reference TRBV7-9 and TRBJ1-1 gives the whole variable domain DTGVSQNPRHKITKRGQNVTFRCDPISEHNRLYWYRQTLGQGPEFLTYFQNEAQLEKSRLLSDRFSAERPKGSFSTLEIQRTEQGDSAMYLCASRNRDRGRRRENTEAFFGQGTRLTVV.

This chain links TRBV7-9 with TRBJ2-1, with 7 nucleotides matching TRBD2. This CDR3 comprises 15 residues. V shed 4 bases, J shed 2 bases, and the junction held 5 bases outside the gene matches. Germline CDR1 and CDR2: SEHNR and FQNEAQ (reference sequence). CDR3 coding DNA: TGTGCCAGCAGCTCCCGGGGGGACCCCTACAATGAGCAGTTCTTC. Protein sequence: CASSSRGDPYNEQFF. Looking up the rest from reference TRBV7-9 and TRBJ2-1 gives the full variable domain: DTGVSQNPRHKITKRGQNVTFRCDPISEHNRLYWYRQTLGQGPEFLTYFQNEAQLEKSRLLSDRFSAERPKGSFSTLEIQRTEQGDSAMYLCASSSRGDPYNEQFFGPGTRLTVL.

The chain combines TRBV7-9 with TRBJ1-3, with no clear D. CDR3 size: 14 residues. In germline, CDR1 is SEHNR, CDR2 FQNEAQ (reference sequence). V was cut by 2 bases and J by 2 bases, with 7 bases left in between. CDR3 bases: TGTGCCAGCAGCTTATTAGGGACTGGAAACACCATATATTTT. This translates into CASSLLGTGNTIYF.

In this sample, this clone turned up once. This chain uses TRBV6-5 with TRBJ1-1; 8 bases line up with TRBD1. Germline trimming cut 6 bases from V and 1 base from J; bases unmatched to any gene: 4. The CDR3 contains 14 residues. Germline V CDR1 and CDR2: MNHEY, SVGAGI. The CDR3 loop is CASSETGENTEAFF. CDR3 bases: TGTGCCAGCAGCGAGACAGGGGAGAACACTGAAGCTTTCTTT.

The chain joins TRBV19 to TRBJ2-6, with D possibly being TRBD2 (5 bases). The germline CDR1 and CDR2 sequences are LNHDA and SQIVND (reference sequence). Trimming left V 5 bases short and J 2 bases short, with 13 bases between. The CDR3 has 16 amino acids. For the CDR3, the DNA is TGTGCCAGTAGTGTCTCCGCGGGCACTGGGGCCAACGTCCTGACTTTC. The encoded protein is CASSVSAGTGANVLTF.